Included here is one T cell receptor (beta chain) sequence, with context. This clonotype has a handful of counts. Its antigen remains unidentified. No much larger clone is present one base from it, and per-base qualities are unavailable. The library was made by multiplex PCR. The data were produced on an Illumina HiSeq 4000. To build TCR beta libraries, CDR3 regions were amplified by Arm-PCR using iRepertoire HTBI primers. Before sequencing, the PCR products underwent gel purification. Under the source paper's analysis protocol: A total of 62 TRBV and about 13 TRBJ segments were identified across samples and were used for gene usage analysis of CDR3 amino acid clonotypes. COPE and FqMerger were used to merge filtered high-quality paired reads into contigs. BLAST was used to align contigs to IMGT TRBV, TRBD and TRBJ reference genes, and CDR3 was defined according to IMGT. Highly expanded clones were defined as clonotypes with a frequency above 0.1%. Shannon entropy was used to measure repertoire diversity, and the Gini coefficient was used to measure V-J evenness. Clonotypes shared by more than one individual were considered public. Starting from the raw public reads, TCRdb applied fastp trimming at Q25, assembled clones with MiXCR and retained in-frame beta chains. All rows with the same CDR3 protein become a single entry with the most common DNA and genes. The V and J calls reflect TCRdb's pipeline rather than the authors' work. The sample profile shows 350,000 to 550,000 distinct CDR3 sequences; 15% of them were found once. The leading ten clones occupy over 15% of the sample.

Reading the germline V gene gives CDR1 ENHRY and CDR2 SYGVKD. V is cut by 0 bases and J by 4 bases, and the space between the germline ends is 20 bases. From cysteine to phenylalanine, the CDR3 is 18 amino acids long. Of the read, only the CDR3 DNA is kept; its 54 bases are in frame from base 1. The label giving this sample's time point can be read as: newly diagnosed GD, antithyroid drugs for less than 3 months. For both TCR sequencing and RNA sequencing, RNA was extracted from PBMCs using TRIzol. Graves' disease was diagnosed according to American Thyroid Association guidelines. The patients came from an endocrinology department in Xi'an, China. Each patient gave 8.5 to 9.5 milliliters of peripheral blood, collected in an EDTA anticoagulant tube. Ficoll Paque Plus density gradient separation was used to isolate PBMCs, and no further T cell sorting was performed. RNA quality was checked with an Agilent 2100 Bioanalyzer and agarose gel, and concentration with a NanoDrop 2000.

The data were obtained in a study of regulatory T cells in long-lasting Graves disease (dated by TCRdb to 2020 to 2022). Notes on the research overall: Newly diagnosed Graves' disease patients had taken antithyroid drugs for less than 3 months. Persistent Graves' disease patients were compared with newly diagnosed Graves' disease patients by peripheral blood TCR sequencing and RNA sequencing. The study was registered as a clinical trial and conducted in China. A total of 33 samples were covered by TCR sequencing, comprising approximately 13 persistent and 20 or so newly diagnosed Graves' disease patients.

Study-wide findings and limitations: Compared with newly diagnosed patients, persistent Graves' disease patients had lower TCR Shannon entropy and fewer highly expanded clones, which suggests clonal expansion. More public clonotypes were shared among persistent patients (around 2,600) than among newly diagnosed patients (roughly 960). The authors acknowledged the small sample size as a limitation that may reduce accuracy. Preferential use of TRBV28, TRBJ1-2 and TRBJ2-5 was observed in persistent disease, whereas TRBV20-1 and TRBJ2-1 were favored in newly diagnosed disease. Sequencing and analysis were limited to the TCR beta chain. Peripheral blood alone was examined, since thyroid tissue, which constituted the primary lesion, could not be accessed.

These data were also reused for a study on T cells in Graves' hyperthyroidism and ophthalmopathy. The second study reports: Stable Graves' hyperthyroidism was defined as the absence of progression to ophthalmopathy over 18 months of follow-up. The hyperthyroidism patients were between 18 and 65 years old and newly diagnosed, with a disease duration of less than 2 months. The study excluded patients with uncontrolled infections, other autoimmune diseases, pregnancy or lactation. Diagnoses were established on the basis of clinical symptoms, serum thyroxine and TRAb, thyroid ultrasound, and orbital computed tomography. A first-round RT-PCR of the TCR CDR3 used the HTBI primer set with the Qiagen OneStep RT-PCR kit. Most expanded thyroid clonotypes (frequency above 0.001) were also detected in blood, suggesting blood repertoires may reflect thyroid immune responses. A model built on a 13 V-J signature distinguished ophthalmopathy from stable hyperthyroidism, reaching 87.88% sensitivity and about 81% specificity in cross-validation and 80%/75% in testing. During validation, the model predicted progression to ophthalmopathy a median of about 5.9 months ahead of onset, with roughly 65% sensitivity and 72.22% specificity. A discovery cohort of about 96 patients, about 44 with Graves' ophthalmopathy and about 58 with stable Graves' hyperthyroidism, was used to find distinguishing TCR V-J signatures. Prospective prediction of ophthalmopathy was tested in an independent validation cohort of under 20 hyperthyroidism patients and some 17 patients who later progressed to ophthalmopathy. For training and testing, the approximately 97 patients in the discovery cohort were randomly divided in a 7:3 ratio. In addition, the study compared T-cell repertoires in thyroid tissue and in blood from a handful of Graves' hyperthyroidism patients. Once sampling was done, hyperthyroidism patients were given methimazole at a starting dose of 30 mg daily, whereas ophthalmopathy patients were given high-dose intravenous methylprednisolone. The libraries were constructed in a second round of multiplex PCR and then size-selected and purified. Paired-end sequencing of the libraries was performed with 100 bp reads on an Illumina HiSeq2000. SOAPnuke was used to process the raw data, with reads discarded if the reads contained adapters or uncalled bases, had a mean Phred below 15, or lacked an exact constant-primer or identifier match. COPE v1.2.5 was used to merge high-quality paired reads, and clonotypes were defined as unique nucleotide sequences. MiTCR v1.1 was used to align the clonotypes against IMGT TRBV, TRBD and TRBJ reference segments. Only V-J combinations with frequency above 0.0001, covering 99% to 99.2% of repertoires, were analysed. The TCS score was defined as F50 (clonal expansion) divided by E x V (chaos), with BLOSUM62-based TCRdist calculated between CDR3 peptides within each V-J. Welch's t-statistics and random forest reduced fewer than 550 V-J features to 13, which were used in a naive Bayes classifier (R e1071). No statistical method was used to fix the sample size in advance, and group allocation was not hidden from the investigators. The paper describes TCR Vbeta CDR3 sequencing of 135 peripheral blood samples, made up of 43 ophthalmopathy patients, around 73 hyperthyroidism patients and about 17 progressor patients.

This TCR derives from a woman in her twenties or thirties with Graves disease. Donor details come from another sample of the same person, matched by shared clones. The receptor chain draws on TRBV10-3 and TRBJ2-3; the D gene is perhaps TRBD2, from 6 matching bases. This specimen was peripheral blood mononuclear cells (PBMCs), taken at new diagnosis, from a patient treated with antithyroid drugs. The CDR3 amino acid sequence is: CAISESVSGGPVADTQYF. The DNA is TGTGCCATCAGTGAGTCTGTTAGCGGAGGCCCTGTGGCAGATACGCAGTATTTT.